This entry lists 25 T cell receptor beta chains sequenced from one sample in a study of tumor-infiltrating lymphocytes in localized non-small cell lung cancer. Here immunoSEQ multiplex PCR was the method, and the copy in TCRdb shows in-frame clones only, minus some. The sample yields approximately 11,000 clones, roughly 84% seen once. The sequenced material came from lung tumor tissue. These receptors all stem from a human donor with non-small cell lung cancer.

The CDR3 DNA reads as TGTGCCAGCCCTCCGGGAGCGGGCTTATACGAGCAGTACTTC. Translation gives CASPPGAGLYEQYF. The chain has TRBV6-5 and TRBJ2-7, with a tentative D call TRBD2 (6 bases). Per germline, CDR1 MNHEY and CDR2 SVGAGI. This CDR3 contains 14 residues. Trimming took 8 bases from V and 4 from J, leaving 18 bases between them.

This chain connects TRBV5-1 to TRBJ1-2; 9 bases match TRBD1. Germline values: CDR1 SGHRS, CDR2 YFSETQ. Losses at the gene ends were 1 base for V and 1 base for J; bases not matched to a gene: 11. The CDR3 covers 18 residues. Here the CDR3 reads CASSLNQQGARVNYGYTF. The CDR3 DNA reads TGCGCCAGCAGCTTGAACCAACAGGGGGCGAGAGTTAACTATGGCTACACCTTC. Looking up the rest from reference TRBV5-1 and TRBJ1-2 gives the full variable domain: KAGVTQTPRYLIKTRGQQVTLSCSPISGHRSVSWYQQTPGQGLQFLFEYFSETQRNKGNFPGRFSGRQFSNSRSEMNVSTLELGDSALYLCASSLNQQGARVNYGYTFGSGTRLTVV.

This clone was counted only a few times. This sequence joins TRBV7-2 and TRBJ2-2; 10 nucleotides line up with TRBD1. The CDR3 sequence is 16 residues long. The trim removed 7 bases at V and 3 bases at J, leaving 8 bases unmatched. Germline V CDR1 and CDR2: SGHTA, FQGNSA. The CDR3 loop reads CASKWTGGIDTGELFF. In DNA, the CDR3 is TGTGCCAGCAAGTGGACAGGGGGTATTGACACCGGGGAGCTGTTTTTT.

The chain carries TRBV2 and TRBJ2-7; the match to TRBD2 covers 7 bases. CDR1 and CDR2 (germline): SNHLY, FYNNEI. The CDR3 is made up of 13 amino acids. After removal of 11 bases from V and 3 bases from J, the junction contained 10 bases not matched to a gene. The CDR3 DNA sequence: TGTGCCGGCATACCCGGCGGGGGCTACGAGCAGTACTTC. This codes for CAGIPGGGYEQYF.

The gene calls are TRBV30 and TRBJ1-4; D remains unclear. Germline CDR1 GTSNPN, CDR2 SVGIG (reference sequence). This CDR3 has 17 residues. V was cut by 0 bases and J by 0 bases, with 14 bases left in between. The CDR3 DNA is TGTGCCTGGAGTGTAAAGGGCCGGGGTACAACTAATGAAAAACTGTTTTTT. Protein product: CAWSVKGRGTTNEKLFF.

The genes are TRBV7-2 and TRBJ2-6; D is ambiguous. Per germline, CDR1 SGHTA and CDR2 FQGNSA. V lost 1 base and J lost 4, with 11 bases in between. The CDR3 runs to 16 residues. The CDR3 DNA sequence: TGTGCCAGCAGCTTAGTGGCAGGATCCGGGGCCAACGTCCTGACTTTC. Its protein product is CASSLVAGSGANVLTF. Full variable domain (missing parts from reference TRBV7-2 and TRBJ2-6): GAGVSQSPSNKVTEKGKDVELRCDPISGHTALYWYRQSLGQGLEFLIYFQGNSAPDKSGLPSDRFSAERTGGSVSTLTIQRTQQEDSAVYLCASSLVAGSGANVLTFGAGSRLTVL.

CDR3 protein: CASSLVLAEYEQYF. In nucleotides, the CDR3 is TGTGCCAGCAGCTTAGTCCTAGCAGAGTACGAGCAGTACTTC. J is TRBJ2-7 and V is TRBV7-2; a possible D gene is TRBD2 (5 bases). In germline, CDR1 is SGHTA, CDR2 FQGNSA. The CDR3 runs to 14 residues. Trimming took off 1 base at V and 4 bases at J, with 11 bases between the two ends.

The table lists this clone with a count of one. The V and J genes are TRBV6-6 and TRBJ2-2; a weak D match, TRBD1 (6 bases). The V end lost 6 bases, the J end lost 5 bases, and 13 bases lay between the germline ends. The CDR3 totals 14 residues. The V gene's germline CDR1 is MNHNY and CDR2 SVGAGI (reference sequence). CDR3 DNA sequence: TGTGCCAGCAGCCGAGGACAGCAGACCGGGGAGCTGTTTTTT. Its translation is CASSRGQQTGELFF.

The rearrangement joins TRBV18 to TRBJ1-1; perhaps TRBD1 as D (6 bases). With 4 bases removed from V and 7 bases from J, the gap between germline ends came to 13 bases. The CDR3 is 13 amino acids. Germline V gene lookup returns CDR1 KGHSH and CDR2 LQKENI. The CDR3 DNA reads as TGTGCCAGCTCACGGGGGGGGGCAATTGAAGCTTTCTTT. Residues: CASSRGGAIEAFF.

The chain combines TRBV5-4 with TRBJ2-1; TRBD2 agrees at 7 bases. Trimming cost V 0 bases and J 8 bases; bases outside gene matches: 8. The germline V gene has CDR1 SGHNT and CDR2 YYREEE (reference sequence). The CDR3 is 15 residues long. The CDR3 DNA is TGTGCCAGCAGCTTGGCAGGACTAGGCGGCGATGAGCAGTTCTTC. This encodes CASSLAGLGGDEQFF.

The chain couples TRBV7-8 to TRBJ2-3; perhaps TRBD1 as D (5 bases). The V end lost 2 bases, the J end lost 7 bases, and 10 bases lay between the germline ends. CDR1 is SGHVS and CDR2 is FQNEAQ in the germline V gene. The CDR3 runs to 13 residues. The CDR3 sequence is CASSLKGRHTQYF. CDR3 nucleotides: TGTGCCAGCAGCTTAAAGGGGCGTCATACGCAGTATTTT.

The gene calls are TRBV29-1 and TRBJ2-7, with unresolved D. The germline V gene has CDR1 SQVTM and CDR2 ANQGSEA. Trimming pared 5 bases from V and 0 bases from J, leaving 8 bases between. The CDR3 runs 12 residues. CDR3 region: CSVRKGSYEQYF. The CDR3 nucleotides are TGCAGCGTTCGGAAGGGCTCCTACGAGCAGTACTTC.

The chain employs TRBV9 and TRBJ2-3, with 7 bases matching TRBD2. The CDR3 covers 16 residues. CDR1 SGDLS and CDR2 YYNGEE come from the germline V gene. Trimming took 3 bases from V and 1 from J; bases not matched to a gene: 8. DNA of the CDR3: TGTGCCAGCAGCGGACGAGATGGGGGGGGCACAGATACGCAGTATTTT. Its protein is CASSGRDGGGTDTQYF.

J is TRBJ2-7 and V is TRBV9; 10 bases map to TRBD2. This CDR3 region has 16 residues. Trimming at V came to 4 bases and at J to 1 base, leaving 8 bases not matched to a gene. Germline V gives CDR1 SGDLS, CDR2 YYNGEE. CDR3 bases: TGTGCCAGCAGCCCAAGACTAGCGGGCCCGTCCTACGAGCAGTACTTC. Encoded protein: CASSPRLAGPSYEQYF.

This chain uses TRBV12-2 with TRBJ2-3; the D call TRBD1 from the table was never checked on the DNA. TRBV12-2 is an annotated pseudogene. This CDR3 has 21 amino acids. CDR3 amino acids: CASRTIPTGGGRRFSTDTQYF. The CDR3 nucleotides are TGTGCAAGTCGCACCATACCGACAGGGGGCGGTCGGCGTTTTAGCACAGATACGCAGTATTTT.

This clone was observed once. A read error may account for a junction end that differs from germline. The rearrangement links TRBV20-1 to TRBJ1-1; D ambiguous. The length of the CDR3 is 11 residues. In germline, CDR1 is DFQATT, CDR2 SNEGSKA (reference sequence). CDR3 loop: CSVPETTEAFF. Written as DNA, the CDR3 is TGCAGTGTTCCGGAGACCACTGAGGCTTTCTTT.

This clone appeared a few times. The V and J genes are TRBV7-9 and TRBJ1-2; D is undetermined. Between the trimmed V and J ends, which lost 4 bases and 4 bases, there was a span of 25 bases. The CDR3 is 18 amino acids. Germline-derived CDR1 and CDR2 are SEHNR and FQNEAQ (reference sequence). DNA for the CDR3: TGTGCCAGCAGCTCCCCTGGTGAAAATTTTAACAGCCTCTATGGCTACACCTTC. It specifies CASSSPGENFNSLYGYTF.

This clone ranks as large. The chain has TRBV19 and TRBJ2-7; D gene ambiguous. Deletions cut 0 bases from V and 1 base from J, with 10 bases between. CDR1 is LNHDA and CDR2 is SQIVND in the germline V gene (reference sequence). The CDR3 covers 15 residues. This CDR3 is CASSIDGQTSYEQYF. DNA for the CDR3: TGTGCCAGTAGTATAGACGGGCAGACTTCCTACGAGCAGTACTTC.

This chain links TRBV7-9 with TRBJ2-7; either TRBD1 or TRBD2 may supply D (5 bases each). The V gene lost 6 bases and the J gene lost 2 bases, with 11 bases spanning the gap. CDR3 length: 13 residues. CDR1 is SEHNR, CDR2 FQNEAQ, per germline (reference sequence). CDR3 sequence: CASRGVRAYEQYF. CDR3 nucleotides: TGTGCCAGCAGGGGGGTCAGGGCCTACGAGCAGTACTTC.

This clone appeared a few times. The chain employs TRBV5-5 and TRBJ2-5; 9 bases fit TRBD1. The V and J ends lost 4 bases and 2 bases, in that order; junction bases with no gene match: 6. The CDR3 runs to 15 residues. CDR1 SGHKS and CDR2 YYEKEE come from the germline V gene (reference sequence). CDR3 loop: CASSLGTGQQETQYF. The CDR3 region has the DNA TGTGCCAGCAGCCTCGGGACAGGGCAGCAAGAGACCCAGTACTTC.

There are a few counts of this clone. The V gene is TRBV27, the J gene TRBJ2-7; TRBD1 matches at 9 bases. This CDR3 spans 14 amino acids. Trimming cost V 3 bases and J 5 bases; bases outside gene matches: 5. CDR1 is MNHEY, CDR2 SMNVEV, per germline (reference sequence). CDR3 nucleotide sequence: TGTGCCAGCAGTTTCGGGACAGGGAGTAACGAGCAGTACTTC. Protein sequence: CASSFGTGSNEQYF.

The CDR3 is CSVVRVKASNYGYTF. In nucleotides, the CDR3 is TGCAGCGTTGTAAGGGTCAAGGCCAGTAACTATGGCTACACCTTC. This sequence joins TRBV29-1 and TRBJ1-2; the D is unclear. Germline loops: CDR1 SQVTM, CDR2 ANQGSEA. Trimming shortened V by 4 bases and J by 1 base, and 16 bases separated the two germline ends. The CDR3 has 15 residues.

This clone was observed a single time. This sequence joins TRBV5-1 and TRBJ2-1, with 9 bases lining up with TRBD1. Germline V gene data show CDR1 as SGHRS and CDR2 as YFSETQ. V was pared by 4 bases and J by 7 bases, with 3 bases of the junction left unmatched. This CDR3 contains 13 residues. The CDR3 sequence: CASSMDRGNEQFF. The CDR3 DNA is TGCGCCAGCAGCATGGACAGGGGTAATGAGCAGTTCTTC.

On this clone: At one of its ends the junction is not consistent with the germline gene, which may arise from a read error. The CDR3 DNA reads TGTGCCAGCAGCTTGGGGGACTTAAGACAGGGGAAAGTCGACTTC. Its translation: CASSLGDLRQGKVDF. The chain combines TRBV5-8 with TRBJ2-7; 8 nucleotides line up with TRBD1. This CDR3 contains 15 residues. Germline loops: CDR1 SGHTS, CDR2 YDEGEE. The complete variable domain, with remaining parts taken from reference TRBV5-8 and TRBJ2-7, reads EAGVTQSPTHLIKTRGQQATLRCSPISGHTSVYWYQQALGLGLQFLLWYDEGEERNRGNFPPRFSGRQFPNYSSELNVNALELEDSALYLCASSLGDLRQGKVDFGPGTRLTVT.

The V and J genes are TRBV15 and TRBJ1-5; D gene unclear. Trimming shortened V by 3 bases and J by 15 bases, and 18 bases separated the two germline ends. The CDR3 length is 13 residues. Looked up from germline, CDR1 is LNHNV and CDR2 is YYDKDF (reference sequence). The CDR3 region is CATSSSSTKARHF. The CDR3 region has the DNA TGTGCCACCAGCAGCAGTTCGACAAAGGCGAGGCATTTT.